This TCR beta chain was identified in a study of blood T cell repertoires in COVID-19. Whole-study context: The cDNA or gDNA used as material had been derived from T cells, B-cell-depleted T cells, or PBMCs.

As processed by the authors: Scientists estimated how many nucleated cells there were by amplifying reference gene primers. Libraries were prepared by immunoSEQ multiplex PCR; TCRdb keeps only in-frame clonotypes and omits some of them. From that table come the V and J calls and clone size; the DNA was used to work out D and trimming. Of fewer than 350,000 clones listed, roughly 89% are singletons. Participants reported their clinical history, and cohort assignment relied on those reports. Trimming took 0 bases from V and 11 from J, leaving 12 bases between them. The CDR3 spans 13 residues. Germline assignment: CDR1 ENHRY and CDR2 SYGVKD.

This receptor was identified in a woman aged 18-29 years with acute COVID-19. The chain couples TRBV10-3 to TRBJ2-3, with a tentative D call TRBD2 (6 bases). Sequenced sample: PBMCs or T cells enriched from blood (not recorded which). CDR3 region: CAISESIRGGQYF. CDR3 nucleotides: TGTGCCATCAGTGAGTCGATAAGGGGAGGGCAGTATTTT.